The T cell receptor (beta chain) described here comes from a study of shared clonotypes between healthy human individuals. Overall study results and limits: The researchers took only blood, and tissue repertoires probably look different.

Sequencing used immunoSEQ multiplex PCR; TCRdb keeps in-frame clones, though not all of them. This repertoire shows roughly 1,100,000 clones, 60% to 80% found once; its top ten account for approximately 1.5%. With respect to this clone: Its antigen is unidentified.

The CDR3 contains 15 residues. Per germline, CDR1 SGHDN and CDR2 FVKESK. Trimming left V 3 bases short and J 8 bases short, with 18 bases between. The clonotype comes from a man between 18 and 35 years old in good health. Specimen: memory CD4+ T cells sorted from blood. Subset here: CD45RA-negative fraction. The rearrangement links TRBV14 to TRBJ2-3, with D perhaps TRBD2 (5 bases). CDR3 loop: CASSQFLQVAGTQYF. CDR3 sequence (DNA): TGTGCCAGCAGCCAGTTCCTCCAGGTGGCGGGTACGCAGTATTTT.